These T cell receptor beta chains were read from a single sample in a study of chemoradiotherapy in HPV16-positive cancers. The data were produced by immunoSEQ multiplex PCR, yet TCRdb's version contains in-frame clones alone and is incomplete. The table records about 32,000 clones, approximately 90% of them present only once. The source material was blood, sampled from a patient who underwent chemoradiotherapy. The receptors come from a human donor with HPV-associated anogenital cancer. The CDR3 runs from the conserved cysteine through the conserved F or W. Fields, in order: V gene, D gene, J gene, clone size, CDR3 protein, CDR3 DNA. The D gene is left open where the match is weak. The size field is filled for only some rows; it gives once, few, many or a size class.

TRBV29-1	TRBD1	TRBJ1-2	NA	CSVEDAAGGPQRYGYTF	TGCAGCGTTGAAGATGCGGCAGGGGGTCCCCAACGGTATGGCTACACCTTC
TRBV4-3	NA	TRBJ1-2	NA	CASSHGIGYTF	TGCGCCAGCAGCCACGGGATCGGCTACACCTTC
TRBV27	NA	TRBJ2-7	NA	CASSVRTTQSYEQYF	TGTGCCAGCAGCGTTAGGACAACTCAGTCCTACGAGCAGTACTTC
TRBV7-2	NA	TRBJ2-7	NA	CASSGWSSYEQYF	TGTGCCAGTAGCGGCTGGAGCTCCTACGAGCAGTACTTC
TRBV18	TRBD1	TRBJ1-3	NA	CASSPPHPQGAGNTIYF	TGTGCCAGCTCACCACCGCATCCTCAGGGGGCTGGAAACACCATATATTTT
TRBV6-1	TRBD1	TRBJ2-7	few	CASSSGTGASEQYF	TGTGCCAGCAGTTCCGGGACAGGGGCCTCCGAGCAGTACTTC
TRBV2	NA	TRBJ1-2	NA	CASSDGGSRGPGF	TGTGCCAGCAGTGATGGGGGCTCAAGGGGCCCGGGCTTC
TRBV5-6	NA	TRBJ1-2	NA	CASSTLRESYTF	TGTGCCAGCAGCACCTTACGGGAGTCCTACACCTTC
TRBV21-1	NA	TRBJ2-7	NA	CASSKVTGRSAEQYF	TGTGCCAGCAGCAAAGTGACAGGGAGGTCGGCCGAGCAGTACTTC
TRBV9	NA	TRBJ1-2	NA	CASSVESGFGYYGYTF	TGTGCCAGCAGCGTAGAGTCGGGTTTCGGGTACTATGGCTACACCTTC
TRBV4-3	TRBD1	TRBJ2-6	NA	CASSQDLGQGLSGANVLTF	TGCGCCAGCAGCCAAGATCTCGGACAGGGACTCTCTGGGGCCAACGTCCTGACTTTC
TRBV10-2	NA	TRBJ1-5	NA	CASSDQGRQPQHF	TGCGCCAGCAGTGATCAGGGGCGACAGCCCCAGCATTTT
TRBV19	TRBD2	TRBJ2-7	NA	CASSITGGKSEQYF	TGTGCCAGTAGTATAACGGGAGGAAAATCGGAGCAGTACTTC
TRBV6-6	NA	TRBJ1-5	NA	CASSPLGGQQPQHF	TGTGCCAGCAGTCCACTGGGGGGCCAGCAGCCCCAGCATTTT
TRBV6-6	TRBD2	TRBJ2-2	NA	CASSQLAGNTGELFF	TGTGCCAGCAGTCAATTAGCGGGGAACACCGGGGAGCTGTTTTTT
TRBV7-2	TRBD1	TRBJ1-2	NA	CASSLAGDRGLGYTF	TGTGCCAGCAGCTTAGCGGGGGACAGGGGGCTGGGCTACACCTTC
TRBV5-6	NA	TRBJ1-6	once	CASSFKGGGLNSPLHF	TGTGCCAGCAGCTTCAAGGGAGGGGGATTGAATTCACCCCTCCACTTT
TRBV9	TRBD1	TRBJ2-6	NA	CASSFLSDREVLSGANVLTF	TGTGCCAGCAGCTTCTTATCCGACAGGGAAGTTCTCTCTGGGGCCAACGTCCTGACTTTC
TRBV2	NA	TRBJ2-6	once	CASSVGTGANVLTF	TGTGCCAGCAGTGTAGGAACTGGGGCCAACGTCCTGACTTTC
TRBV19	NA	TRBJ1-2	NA	CASSFTPKAGGHYGYTF	TGTGCCAGTAGCTTCACCCCTAAGGCGGGGGGTCACTATGGCTACACCTTC
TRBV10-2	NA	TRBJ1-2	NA	CATMSTGNYGYTF	TGCGCCACCATGTCGACGGGCAACTATGGCTACACCTTC
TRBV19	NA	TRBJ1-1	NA	CASNKRSGNTEAFF	TGTGCCAGTAATAAGAGGTCGGGAAACACTGAAGCTTTCTTT
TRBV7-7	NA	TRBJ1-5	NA	CASPSDPYDGYSNQPQHF	TGTGCTAGCCCCTCAGACCCATACGACGGTTATAGCAATCAGCCCCAGCATTTT
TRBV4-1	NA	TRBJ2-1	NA	CASSQDGPLIGYNEQFF	TGCGCCAGCAGCCAAGATGGCCCCCTTATAGGATACAATGAGCAGTTCTTC
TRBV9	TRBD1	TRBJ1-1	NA	CASSVQGAGTEAFF	TGTGCCAGCAGCGTACAGGGGGCTGGGACTGAAGCTTTCTTT
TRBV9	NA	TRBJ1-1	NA	CASSPYGGGGGGTEAFF	TGTGCCAGCAGCCCGTACGGGGGGGGCGGCGGGGGCACTGAAGCTTTCTTT
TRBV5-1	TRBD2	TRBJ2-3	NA	CASSLAGRGGPDTQYF	TGCGCCAGCAGCTTGGCTGGGCGGGGGGGACCAGATACGCAGTATTTT
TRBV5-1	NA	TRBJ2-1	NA	CASSSDLSYNEQFF	TGCGCCAGCAGCTCGGACCTCTCCTACAATGAGCAGTTCTTC
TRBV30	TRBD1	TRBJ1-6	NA	CASTQGDAYNSPLHF	TGTGCCTCCACGCAGGGGGATGCTTATAATTCACCCCTCCACTTT
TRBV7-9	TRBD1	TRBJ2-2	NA	CAADRANTGELFF	TGTGCGGCGGACAGGGCCAACACCGGGGAGCTGTTTTTT
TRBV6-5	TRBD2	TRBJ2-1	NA	CASSVAGGPYNEQFF	TGTGCCAGCAGTGTCGCGGGAGGGCCCTACAATGAGCAGTTCTTC
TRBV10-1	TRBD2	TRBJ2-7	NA	CASSFLAGGYEQYF	TGCGCCAGCAGTTTTTTAGCGGGAGGCTACGAGCAGTACTTC
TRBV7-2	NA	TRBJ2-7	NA	CASSLDWTEYEQYF	TGTGCCAGCAGCTTAGACTGGACGGAATACGAGCAGTACTTC
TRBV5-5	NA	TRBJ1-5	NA	CASSLVGQPQHF	TGTGCCAGCAGCTTGGTGGGGCAGCCCCAGCATTTT
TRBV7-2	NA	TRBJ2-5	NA	CASSLVQPGAQYF	TGTGCCAGCAGCTTAGTACAGCCCGGGGCCCAGTACTTC
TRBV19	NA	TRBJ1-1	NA	CASSMQGLRTEAFF	TGTGCCAGTAGTATGCAGGGGTTAAGGACTGAAGCTTTCTTT
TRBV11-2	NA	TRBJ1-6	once	CASSLWAQNSPLHF	TGTGCCAGCAGCTTATGGGCGCAGAATTCACCCCTCCACTTT
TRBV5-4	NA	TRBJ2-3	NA	CASSSPRNTQYF	TGTGCCAGCAGCTCCCCCCGGAATACGCAGTATTTT
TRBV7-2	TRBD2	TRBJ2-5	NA	CASSRGGTSETQYF	TGTGCCAGCAGCCGAGGCGGGACTAGTGAGACCCAGTACTTC
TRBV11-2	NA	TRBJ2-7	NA	CASSLWRGGIEQYF	TGTGCCAGCAGCTTATGGAGGGGTGGCATCGAGCAGTACTTC
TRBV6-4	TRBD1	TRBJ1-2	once	CASSAQGNYGYTF	TGTGCCAGCAGTGCACAGGGGAACTATGGCTACACCTTC